This entry describes one TCR beta chain. This sample is part of a study of blood T cell repertoires in COVID-19. In the study overall: The United States, Italy and Spain provided the acute and convalescent COVID-19 samples. PBMCs, B-cell-depleted T cells, or T cells provided the cDNA or gDNA that made up the material.

In the authors' methods: Amplifying reference gene primers gave estimates of nucleated cell counts. Only in-frame clones appear in the TCRdb table, and some are missing; sequencing was by immunoSEQ multiplex PCR. That table supplies the V and J calls and clone size; D and trimming were determined from the DNA. The sample holds around 40,000 clones, around 90% seen once. The V end was cut by 4 bases, the J end by 4 bases, with 12 bases between. The CDR3 is 14 residues long. The germline V gene has CDR1 SGHRS and CDR2 YFSETQ. The receptor was derived from a man aged 50 to 59 with active COVID-19. Input material: peripheral blood. This chain links TRBV5-1 with TRBJ1-5; possibly TRBD1 for D (6 bases). The DNA of the CDR3 is TGCGCCAGCAGCGAGGACAGCTCGAATCAGCCCCAGCATTTT. Translation gives CASSEDSSNQPQHF.